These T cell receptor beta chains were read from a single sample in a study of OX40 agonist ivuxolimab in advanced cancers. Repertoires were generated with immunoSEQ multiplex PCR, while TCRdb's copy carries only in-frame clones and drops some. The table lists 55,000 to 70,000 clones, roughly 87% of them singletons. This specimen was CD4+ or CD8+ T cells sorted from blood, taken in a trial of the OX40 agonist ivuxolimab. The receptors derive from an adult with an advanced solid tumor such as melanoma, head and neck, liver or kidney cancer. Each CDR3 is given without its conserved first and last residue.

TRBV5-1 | ASSRTPQENNSPLH
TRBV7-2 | ASSVVRLAGYEQY
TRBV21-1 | ASSKVWGQGRGYT
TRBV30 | AWSVNRVGGEQF
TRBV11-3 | ASSLSGPGKVETQY
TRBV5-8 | ASSFDWDRLTEAF
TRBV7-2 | ASSLRPPLRMGGNTIY
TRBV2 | ASSEYNEQF
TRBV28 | ASSYLVDEQY
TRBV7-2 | ASSLVAGKADTQY
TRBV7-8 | ASSLGGGAREQY
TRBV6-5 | ASRPTEVAKNIQY
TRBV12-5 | ASGLAGNNEQF
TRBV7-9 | ASSTQQGNNEKLF
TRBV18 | ASSDSLQETQY
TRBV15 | ATSRDLGGGGYGYT
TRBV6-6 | ASRALAGANEQF
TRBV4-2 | ASSQDRATNEKLF
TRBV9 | ASSANPGTTNTEAF
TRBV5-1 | ASRSGQGAFNTEAF
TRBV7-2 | ASSKDRGRGQPQH
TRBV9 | ASSPGGIDGYT